The clone carrying this T cell receptor (beta chain) was recorded a few times. The antigen is unknown. This record comes from a study of T-cell reconstitution after alpha-beta-depleted transplantation in children. Notes on the study in general: Several hundred graft clones that had expanded were reportedly the source of alpha-beta T cells about two months after transplant. T cells produced anew were the main source of T-cell counts and diversity one year after transplant.

The CDR3 consists of 16 residues. The germline CDR1 and CDR2 sequences are MNHEY and SVGAGI. J gave up 3 bases and V 2 bases, and 6 bases lay outside the gene matches. Preparation of the TCRbeta library involved a method that used unique molecular identifiers. From the PCR reads, TCRdb called clonotypes with MiXCR, one entry per CDR3 protein. Of some 600,000 distinct CDR3 sequences listed, over 10% are singletons. This chain links TRBV6-5 with TRBJ2-3; 9 bases are a match to TRBD2. The source of this sequence is a male patient between 5 and 17 years old who had a stem cell transplant for acute myeloid leukemia, so the T cells may come from the graft donor. Sequenced material: PBMCs, mostly from graft donor cells, taken 360 days after TCRalphabeta/CD19-depleted stem cell transplant. CDR3 sequence (DNA): TGTGCCAGCAGTTACGTTGCGGGAGGGCCGACAGATACGCAGTATTTT. Protein: CASSYVAGGPTDTQYF.